Below, 26 T cell receptor beta chains from the same sample are listed, as sequenced in a study of early T cells in non-severe SARS-CoV-2 infection. TCRdb passed the 5' RACE reads through MiXCR, listing each CDR3 protein once. The table lists 25,000 to 35,000 distinct CDR3 sequences, approximately 5% of them singletons. The sequenced sample was whole blood. These receptors came from an adult who was a healthcare worker with PCR-confirmed SARS-CoV-2 infection or an uninfected control (not recorded which).

At least ten counts were recorded for this clonotype. The chain couples TRBV28 to TRBJ2-7; no clear D. V gave up 6 bases and J gave up 2 bases, with 8 bases separating them. There are 12 residues in the CDR3. The germline V gene has CDR1 MDHEN and CDR2 SYDVKM. CDR3 loop: CASSKTPYEQYF. Here the CDR3 DNA reads TGTGCCAGCAGCAAGACCCCCTACGAGCAGTACTTC.

This clonotype was detected many times. The rearrangement uses TRBV6-2 or TRBV6-3 and TRBJ1-1; D possibly corresponds to TRBD1 (6 bases). V shed 4 bases and J shed 2 bases, with 14 bases lying between them. The CDR3 runs to 15 residues. Germline V CDR1 and CDR2: MNHEY, SVGEGT. CDR3 nucleotides: TGTGCCAGCAGTTCCCGGACAGACCTAAACACTGAAGCTTTCTTT. Translated: CASSSRTDLNTEAFF.

This clonotype turned up a few times. This sequence joins TRBV4-1 and TRBJ2-2; 7 nucleotides line up with TRBD2. CDR3 length: 16 residues. V lost 3 bases and J lost 5; bases outside the gene matches: 9. Germline CDR1 reads MGHRA; CDR2 reads YSYEKL. CDR3 amino acids: CASSQMGGAGTGELFF. The CDR3 DNA is TGCGCCAGCAGCCAGATGGGGGGAGCGGGGACCGGGGAGCTGTTTTTT.

V usage is TRBV7-9 and J usage is TRBJ2-3; no firm D call. Germline V gene lookup returns CDR1 SEHNR and CDR2 FQNEAQ (reference sequence). The CDR3 runs 13 residues. V was clipped by 7 bases and J by 4 bases, with 12 bases between them. In DNA, the CDR3 is TGTGCCAGCACTCTAAGTGGGGCAGATACGCAGTATTTT. This codes for CASTLSGADTQYF.

The sample holds a few counts of this clonotype. The chain combines TRBV20-1 with TRBJ2-7; D remains ambiguous. The CDR3 extends over 14 amino acids. V was shortened by 3 bases and J by 2 bases, with 14 bases between the two germline ends. Per germline, CDR1 DFQATT and CDR2 SNEGSKA (reference sequence). CDR3 in DNA: TGCAGTGCTAGCAAGGCAGGAACCACCTACGAGCAGTACTTC. Protein: CSASKAGTTYEQYF.

The chain couples TRBV3-1 to TRBJ1-6; TRBD1 matches 10 bases. Losses at the gene ends were 7 bases for V and 9 bases for J; bases not matched to a gene: 6. Germline CDR1 and CDR2: LGHDT and YNNKEL (reference sequence). The length of the CDR3 is 14 residues. The CDR3 DNA follows: TGTGCCAGCACCAGACAGGGGGCAGGTTCACCCCTCCACTTT. This codes for CASTRQGAGSPLHF.

There are many counts of this clonotype. The chain uses TRBV5-5 and TRBJ2-1; D is uncertain. Trimming left V 0 bases short and J 5 bases short, with 6 bases between. This CDR3 comprises 13 residues. In germline, CDR1 is SGHKS, CDR2 YYEKEE (reference sequence). DNA of the CDR3: TGTGCCAGCAGCTTGGAGACACACAATGAGCAGTTCTTC. Translating gives CASSLETHNEQFF.

This clonotype was seen at least ten times. This rearrangement joins TRBV4-3 to TRBJ2-1; unclear D gene. V lost 0 bases to trimming and J lost 3 bases, with 9 bases between them. The CDR3 is 15 residues long. Looked up from germline, CDR1 is LGHNA and CDR2 is YSLEER. The CDR3 is CASSQDRQNYNEQFF. The CDR3 nucleotides are TGCGCCAGCAGCCAAGATCGGCAGAACTACAATGAGCAGTTCTTC.

This clonotype was observed a handful of times. V is TRBV9 and J is TRBJ2-2; no reliable D call. The V end lost 0 bases, the J end lost 4 bases, and 13 bases lay between the germline ends. The CDR3 has 16 residues. CDR1 and CDR2 (germline): SGDLS, YYNGEE. CDR3 sequence: CASSVDPTSATGELFF. The CDR3 coding sequence is TGTGCCAGCAGCGTAGACCCCACTTCGGCCACCGGGGAGCTGTTTTTT.

This clonotype appeared a few times. This chain joins TRBV12-3 or TRBV12-4 and TRBJ1-5; D unresolved. The CDR3 has 13 residues. Trimming pared 2 bases from V and 4 bases from J, leaving 6 bases between. The DNA of the CDR3 is TGTGCCAGCAGTTTAATAGGTAATCAGCCCCAGCATTTT. Translated: CASSLIGNQPQHF.

This clonotype was seen at least ten times. This chain links TRBV6-2 or TRBV6-3 with TRBJ1-3; the D is unclear. The CDR3 contains 15 residues. The germline V gene has CDR1 MNHEY and CDR2 SVGEGT. V was trimmed by 6 bases and J by 0 bases, leaving 12 bases between them. The CDR3 reads CASRSKTGSGNTIYF. The CDR3 bases are TGTGCCAGCAGAAGCAAGACGGGCTCTGGAAACACCATATATTTT.

This clonotype qualifies as medium-sized. V and J are TRBV20-1 and TRBJ2-5; 7 bases align to TRBD2. Germline assignment: CDR1 DFQATT and CDR2 SNEGSKA (reference sequence). V shed 6 bases, J shed 2 bases, and the junction held 6 bases outside the gene matches. The CDR3 sequence is 13 residues long. The CDR3 bases are TGCAGTGCAGAACCTAGCGGACAAGAGACCCAGTACTTC. Translation: CSAEPSGQETQYF.

This clonotype was counted ten times or more. The chain joins TRBV6-2 or TRBV6-3 to TRBJ2-7, with 9 bases fitting TRBD2. V shed 5 bases and J 6 bases; nucleotides not matched to a gene: 8. The CDR3 covers 14 residues. CDR1 and CDR2 from the germline V gene are MNHEY and SVGEGT. The DNA of the CDR3 is TGTGCCAGCAGTACCCCGGGACTAGCCTCCGAGCAGTACTTC. This gives the protein CASSTPGLASEQYF.

V and J are TRBV20-1 and TRBJ1-2; a weak D match, TRBD1 (5 bases). Germline V CDR1 and CDR2: DFQATT, SNEGSKA (reference sequence). The CDR3 runs to 13 residues. Trimming took 5 bases from V and 2 from J, leaving 12 bases between them. CDR3 coding DNA: TGCAGTGCTTATTTAGGGGAAAACTATGGCTACACCTTC. Translating gives CSAYLGENYGYTF.

CDR3 bases: TGTGCCAGCAGCCAAGATCACAGGGTCGAGGAAAAACTGTTTTTT. It is translated as CASSQDHRVEEKLFF. The chain carries TRBV4-2 and TRBJ1-4; D may be TRBD1 (6 bases). V was cut by 0 bases and J by 8 bases, with 13 bases left in between. CDR1 is LGHNA and CDR2 is YNFKEQ in the germline V gene. The length of the CDR3 is 15 residues.

Ten or more counts support this clonotype. V gene TRBV6-5 combines with J gene TRBJ2-3, with D possibly being TRBD2 (5 bases). The CDR3 is 15 residues long. The V and J ends lost 5 bases and 0 bases respectively, with 12 bases between them. CDR1 is MNHEY, CDR2 SVGAGI, per germline. CDR3 loop: CASSRGFFSTDTQYF. Here the CDR3 DNA reads TGTGCCAGCAGTCGGGGTTTTTTTAGCACAGATACGCAGTATTTT.

This clonotype was seen repeatedly, ten times or more. The genes are TRBV7-6 and TRBJ2-1; TRBD2 agrees at 14 bases. CDR3 length: 16 amino acids. J gave up 8 bases and V 5 bases, and 8 bases lay outside the gene matches. Per the germline V gene, CDR1 is SGHVS and CDR2 is FNYEAQ. CDR3 in DNA: TGTGCCAGCAGCCATAAGGGACTAGCGGGGGTTGATGAGCAGTTCTTC. Translating gives CASSHKGLAGVDEQFF.

About this clonotype: A much larger clone lies a single base off, so this may be a read error. V gene TRBV6-4 combines with J gene TRBJ2-1, with a possible D match to TRBD1 (5 bases). The length of the CDR3 is 15 residues. CDR1 is MRHNA and CDR2 is SNTAGT in the germline V gene. This CDR3 reads CANSESQGPHNEQFF. DNA for the CDR3: TGTGCCAACAGTGAATCTCAGGGCCCCCACAATGAGCAGTTCTTC.

CDR3 bases: TGTGCCAGCAGTGGCCGGGACGGTTCCTCCTACGAGCAGTACTTC. It is translated as CASSGRDGSSYEQYF. The chain is built from TRBV6-1 and TRBJ2-7, with D perhaps matching TRBD1 or TRBD2 (5 bases each). The CDR3 contains 15 residues. Germline-derived CDR1 and CDR2 are MNHNS and SASEGT. V lost 4 bases and J 0 bases, leaving 13 bases between the germline ends.

This chain uses TRBV28 with TRBJ2-1; 10 nucleotides align to TRBD2. The V gene's germline CDR1 is MDHEN and CDR2 SYDVKM. The CDR3 is 18 amino acids. V gave up 1 base and J gave up 0 bases; unmatched junction bases: 6. The CDR3 loop reads CASSLFPSGGSSYNEQFF. Here the CDR3 DNA reads TGTGCCAGCAGTTTATTTCCTAGCGGGGGAAGCTCCTACAATGAGCAGTTCTTC.

This clonotype was detected many times. This chain joins TRBV12-5 and TRBJ2-7, with 8 bases matching TRBD1. CDR1 and CDR2 (germline): LGHNT, FRNRAP. V was clipped by 3 bases and J by 4 bases; unmatched bases: 5. This CDR3 is 14 amino acids long. CDR3 amino acids: CASGFGQGGYEQYF. CDR3 DNA: TGTGCTAGTGGTTTCGGACAGGGAGGATACGAGCAGTACTTC.

The sample holds many counts of this clonotype. The V gene is TRBV28, the J gene TRBJ1-6, with D tentatively TRBD1 (6 bases). The germline V gene has CDR1 MDHEN and CDR2 SYDVKM. The V gene lost 3 bases and the J gene lost 4 bases, with 13 bases spanning the gap. The CDR3 totals 16 residues. The CDR3 loop is CASSFSRGRYNSPLHF. For the CDR3, the DNA is TGTGCCAGCAGTTTTTCCAGGGGTCGTTATAATTCACCCCTCCACTTT. The full variable domain, completed using reference TRBV28 and TRBJ1-6, is DVKVTQSSRYLVKRTGEKVFLECVQDMDHENMFWYRQDPGLGLRLIYFSYDVKMKEKGDIPEGYSVSREKKERFSLILESASTNQTSMYLCASSFSRGRYNSPLHFGNGTRLTVT.

The sample holds many counts of this clonotype. This chain links TRBV7-6 with TRBJ2-3; 8 bases agree with TRBD2. J was trimmed by 2 bases and V by 3 bases; bases with no gene match: 7. The CDR3 is made up of 16 amino acids. The germline V gene encodes CDR1 SGHVS and CDR2 FNYEAQ. The CDR3 DNA follows: TGTGCCAGCAGCTTTTTTAGCGGGAACCCCACAGATACGCAGTATTTT. This codes for CASSFFSGNPTDTQYF.

This clonotype was observed many times. The CDR3 loop reads CASSLTPTGTSARTDTQYF. The CDR3 bases are TGTGCCAGCAGTCTAACCCCCACCGGGACTAGCGCCCGCACAGATACGCAGTATTTT. The chain has TRBV27 and TRBJ2-3, with 10 bases that match TRBD2. The germline CDR1 and CDR2 sequences are MNHEY and SMNVEV (reference sequence). CDR3 size: 19 residues. V was pared by 5 bases and J by 1 base, with 15 bases of the junction left unmatched.

CDR3 in DNA: TGTGCCAGCAGCTTAGGGGGGGGAATTGTGAATACGCAGTATTTT. This codes for CASSLGGGIVNTQYF. The chain recombines TRBV11-2 with TRBJ2-3, with 7 nucleotides matching TRBD2. The V and J ends lost 1 base and 7 bases, in that order; junction bases with no gene match: 8. CDR1 is SGHAT and CDR2 is FQNNGV in the germline V gene. This CDR3 has 15 amino acids.

In its sample, this clonotype was seen many times. The chain recombines TRBV13 with TRBJ2-3; D is perhaps TRBD1 or TRBD2 (5 bases each). V lost 6 bases to trimming and J lost 7 bases, with 26 bases between them. Germline V gene lookup returns CDR1 PRHDT and CDR2 FYEKMQ (reference sequence). The CDR3 is 17 residues long. The CDR3 region has the DNA TGTGCCAGCAGTTCCTCTCCATCCGGGACCGATCTCCATACGCAGTATTTT. Translating gives CASSSSPSGTDLHTQYF. Supplemented by reference TRBV13 and TRBJ2-3, the full variable domain reads AAGVIQSPRHLIKEKRETATLKCYPIPRHDTVYWYQQGPGQDPQFLISFYEKMQSDKGSIPDRFSAQQFSDYHSELNMSSLELGDSALYFCASSSSPSGTDLHTQYFGPGTRLTVL.